A single sample is the source of the 32 T cell receptor beta chains below, sequenced in a study of blood T cell repertoires in COVID-19. Clones were read by immunoSEQ multiplex PCR, and TCRdb kept only the in-frame ones, dropping some. The table records around 400,000 clones, 70% to 90% of them present only once. The sample taken for sequencing was PBMCs or T cells enriched from blood (not recorded which). The receptors shown here come from a woman aged 18-35 years who had been exposed to COVID-19.

CDR3 sequence reads: CATGSGSSYNEQFF. CDR3 bases: TGTGCCACCGGTAGCGGGAGCTCCTACAATGAGCAGTTCTTC. The chain carries TRBV15 and TRBJ2-1; 9 bases fit TRBD2. Germline V CDR1 and CDR2: LNHNV, YYDKDF (reference sequence). The CDR3 has 14 amino acids. V dropped 8 bases and J dropped 0; count of bases not matched to a gene: 2.

The CDR3 loop is CASSPVPLAGGTDTQYF. CDR3 DNA sequence: TGTGCCAGCTCACCAGTCCCCCTAGCGGGGGGCACAGATACGCAGTATTTT. This chain joins TRBV18 and TRBJ2-3, with 10 bases that match TRBD2. The CDR3 is 17 residues long. CDR1 is KGHSH and CDR2 is LQKENI in the germline V gene. V dropped 2 bases and J dropped 1; count of bases not matched to a gene: 6.

The V gene is TRBV27, the J gene TRBJ2-7; 7 positions match TRBD2. Unmatched junction bases numbered 1, after V lost 2 bases and J lost 6 bases. Germline V lookup: CDR1 MNHEY, CDR2 SMNVEV (reference sequence). This CDR3 has 12 amino acids. The CDR3 nucleotides read TGTGCCAGCAGTTTAGGGGGGGGCGAGCAGTACTTC. Translating gives CASSLGGGEQYF.

The J gene is TRBJ2-2, the V gene TRBV15; 9 bases align to TRBD2. This CDR3 contains 16 residues. J lost 4 bases, V lost 6 bases, and 9 bases had no gene match. Germline-derived CDR1 and CDR2 are LNHNV and YYDKDF (reference sequence). The CDR3 loop is CATRGPREGLTGELFF. CDR3 DNA: TGTGCCACCAGGGGTCCGCGGGAGGGCCTCACCGGGGAGCTGTTTTTT.

The gene calls are TRBV6-1 and TRBJ2-4; TRBD1 is a possible D gene (5 bases). The V and J ends lost 1 base and 8 bases respectively, with 15 bases between them. The CDR3 extends over 15 amino acids. Looked up from germline, CDR1 is MNHNS and CDR2 is SASEGT. The CDR3, as DNA: TGTGCCAGCAGTGAAGGGACACGGCCACGGGACATTCAGTACTTC. It translates to CASSEGTRPRDIQYF.

V and J are TRBV11-2 and TRBJ1-1, with a possible D match to TRBD1 (5 bases). Germline V gene lookup returns CDR1 SGHAT and CDR2 FQNNGV. This CDR3 is built from 15 residues. V was cut by 5 bases and J by 0 bases, with 13 bases left in between. CDR3 nucleotides: TGTGCCAGCAGCCCTCGGGCAGGGATGAACACTGAAGCTTTCTTT. Translating it yields CASSPRAGMNTEAFF.

J is TRBJ1-1 and V is TRBV7-9, with D unclear. Trimming stripped 5 bases from V and 0 bases from J, with 7 bases between. This CDR3 spans 13 amino acids. Germline lookup yields CDR1 SEHNR and CDR2 FQNEAQ (reference sequence). This chain's CDR3 is CASSLPMNTEAFF. DNA for the CDR3: TGTGCCAGCAGCCTTCCTATGAACACTGAAGCTTTCTTT.

J is TRBJ2-7 and V is TRBV27; 9 bases align to TRBD1. The junction had 8 bases not matched to a gene; V was cut back by 4 bases and J by 4 bases. Germline V gives CDR1 MNHEY, CDR2 SMNVEV (reference sequence). The CDR3 contains 15 residues. The CDR3 bases are TGTGCCAGCAGTTATGGGGCACAGGGGGCATACGAGCAGTACTTC. Encoded protein: CASSYGAQGAYEQYF.

About this clone: Compared with germline, one end of the junction differs, possibly owing to a read error. The chain is built from TRBV28 and TRBJ2-3; 10 nucleotides line up with TRBD2. CDR3 length equals 12 residues. Looked up from germline, CDR1 is MDHEN and CDR2 is SYDVKM. The CDR3 here is CASSLQAGGPRF. CDR3 coding DNA: TGTGCCAGCAGTCTACAAGCGGGGGGGCCCCGGTTT.

The rearrangement links TRBV18 to TRBJ1-2, with TRBD1 matching 7 bases. This CDR3 has 15 amino acids. Germline lookup yields CDR1 KGHSH and CDR2 LQKENI. Trimming removed 5 bases from V and 7 bases from J; junction bases left unmatched: 13. CDR3 DNA sequence: TGTGCCAGCTCAGGACAGGAACTAGGCGGGCGTGGCTACACCTTC. Its protein is CASSGQELGGRGYTF.

The CDR3: CASSQDPTNNYGYTF. CDR3 DNA sequence: TGCGCCAGCAGCCAAGACCCAACTAATAACTATGGCTACACCTTC. This rearrangement joins TRBV4-3 to TRBJ1-2; D is unresolved. Germline loops: CDR1 LGHNA, CDR2 YSLEER. This CDR3 has 15 residues. The ends were cut back, 0 bases at V and 1 base at J, with 9 bases in the middle.

The chain links TRBV2 to TRBJ1-5; 11 bases agree with TRBD1. Per the germline V gene, CDR1 is SNHLY and CDR2 is FYNNEI. The CDR3 runs to 15 residues. With V trimmed by 6 bases and J by 0 bases, 1 base remained unmatched. The CDR3 region is CASRGQGVSNQPQHF. CDR3 coding DNA: TGTGCCAGCAGGGGACAGGGGGTTAGCAATCAGCCCCAGCATTTT.

The chain uses TRBV6-5 and TRBJ1-1, with TRBD1 matching 9 bases. The ends lost 2 bases at V and 1 base at J; junction bases unmatched: 2. The germline V gene has CDR1 MNHEY and CDR2 SVGAGI. The CDR3 is made up of 15 amino acids. The CDR3 reads CASSYVDRGNTEAFF. Here the CDR3 DNA reads TGTGCCAGCAGTTACGTGGACAGGGGGAACACTGAAGCTTTCTTT.

The chain is built from TRBV12-5 and TRBJ2-2, with D possibly being TRBD2 (5 bases). The V end was cut by 1 base, the J end by 7 bases, with 10 bases between. The CDR3 length is 14 residues. Looked up from germline, CDR1 is LGHNT and CDR2 is FRNRAP. The DNA of the CDR3 is TGTGCTAGTGGTTTGGGAGGGTTCGGCGGGGAGCTGTTTTTT. Its translation: CASGLGGFGGELFF. Using reference TRBV12-5 and TRBJ2-2 for the parts outside the CDR3, the full variable domain is DARVTQTPRHKVTEMGQEVTMRCQPILGHNTVFWYRQTMMQGLELLAYFRNRAPLDDSGMPKDRFSAEMPDATLATLKIQPSEPRDSAVYFCASGLGGFGGELFFGEGSRLTVL.

This chain connects TRBV7-2 to TRBJ2-5, with D tentatively TRBD2 (6 bases). The CDR3 totals 16 residues. Germline V gene data show CDR1 as SGHTA and CDR2 as FQGNSA. With 5 bases removed from V and 2 bases from J, the gap between germline ends came to 18 bases. The CDR3 nucleotides are TGTGCCAGCAGCCCCCGGGGCGGGGCGGTACAAGAGACCCAGTACTTC. Translation gives CASSPRGGAVQETQYF.

For this clone: Other DNA sequences within the sample encode an identical CDR3. V is TRBV3-1 (or the pseudogene TRBV3-2) and J is TRBJ2-3; D is undetermined. Germline CDR1 is LGHDT and CDR2 is YNNKEL (reference sequence). The CDR3 consists of 12 residues. Trimming pared 1 base from V and 4 bases from J, leaving 3 bases between. The CDR3 is CASSQGPDTQYF. The CDR3 nucleotides read TGTGCCAGCAGCCAAGGGCCAGATACGCAGTATTTT.

With respect to this clone: The sample carries other DNA sequences with the same CDR3. Here the CDR3 reads CASSPTGNYGYTF. In DNA form, the CDR3 reads TGTGCCAGCAGCCCGACAGGGAACTATGGCTACACCTTC. The genes are TRBV28 and TRBJ1-2; 7 positions match TRBD1. Germline loops: CDR1 MDHEN, CDR2 SYDVKM. The CDR3 totals 13 residues. V shed 6 bases and J 2 bases; nucleotides not matched to a gene: 3.

V usage is TRBV15 and J usage is TRBJ1-4; the D is unclear. This CDR3 is 14 amino acids long. The V gene's germline CDR1 is LNHNV and CDR2 YYDKDF (reference sequence). V lost 3 bases and J lost 4, with 9 bases in between. For the CDR3, the DNA is TGTGCCACCAGCAGGCCCGTGAGTAATGAAAAACTGTTTTTT. Translation: CATSRPVSNEKLFF.

The genes are TRBV6-1 and TRBJ2-5; 11 bases are shared with TRBD2. This CDR3 is built from 16 residues. J was trimmed by 5 bases and V by 3 bases; bases with no gene match: 8. Germline CDR1 is MNHNS and CDR2 is SASEGT. The CDR3 nucleotides are TGTGCCAGCAGTGATTTAGCGGGAGGGTGGTTGGAGACCCAGTACTTC. It yields the protein CASSDLAGGWLETQYF.

V usage is TRBV9 and J usage is TRBJ2-3, with D perhaps matching TRBD2 (5 bases). V gave up 4 bases and J gave up 1 base, with 16 bases separating them. The V gene's germline CDR1 is SGDLS and CDR2 YYNGEE. The CDR3 has 16 amino acids. CDR3 residues: CASSPRGGLGTDTQYF. In nucleotides, the CDR3 is TGTGCCAGCAGCCCCCGGGGTGGCCTGGGCACAGATACGCAGTATTTT. Looking up the rest from reference TRBV9 and TRBJ2-3 gives the full variable domain: DSGVTQTPKHLITATGQRVTLRCSPRSGDLSVYWYQQSLDQGLQFLIQYYNGEERAKGNILERFSAQQFPDLHSELNLSSLELGDSALYFCASSPRGGLGTDTQYFGPGTRLTVL.

As concerns this clone: At the DNA level, this CDR3 is encoded by other sequences in the same sample as well. The chain uses TRBV18 and TRBJ1-5; TRBD1 is a possible D gene (5 bases). This CDR3 has 13 amino acids. V dropped 2 bases and J dropped 6 bases, with 8 bases sitting between them. Germline CDR1 and CDR2: KGHSH and LQKENI. CDR3 nucleotides: TGTGCCAGCTCACCAGGGGGAGGTCAGCCCCAGCATTTT. This codes for CASSPGGGQPQHF.

This clone came up once. The chain has TRBV18 and TRBJ1-3; the D is unclear. CDR1 KGHSH and CDR2 LQKENI come from the germline V gene. V lost 1 base and J lost 0, with 10 bases in between. CDR3 length: 16 amino acids. CDR3 residues: CASSPRVTSSGNTIYF. CDR3 sequence (DNA): TGTGCCAGCTCACCACGAGTCACCTCCTCTGGAAACACCATATATTTT.

On this clone itself: Being one base from a much bigger clone, this may be a read error. The chain carries TRBV27 and TRBJ2-7; no clear D gene. The CDR3 covers 12 residues. Trimming left V 5 bases short and J 1 base short, with 6 bases between. Germline loops: CDR1 MNHEY, CDR2 SMNVEV (reference sequence). CDR3 in DNA: TGTGCCAGCAGTCACGGGTCCTACGAGCAGTACTTC. Translation: CASSHGSYEQYF.

This clone was seen only once. The same CDR3 is also encoded by other DNA sequences in this sample. The chain combines TRBV30 with TRBJ1-5; maybe TRBD1 (5 bases). The germline CDR1 and CDR2 sequences are GTSNPN and SVGIG (reference sequence). V gave up 2 bases and J gave up 4 bases, with 9 bases separating them. The CDR3 totals 13 residues. CDR3 sequence reads: CAWSPQGNQPQHF. In nucleotides, the CDR3 is TGTGCCTGGAGTCCCCAGGGAAATCAGCCCCAGCATTTT.

This rearrangement joins TRBV28 to TRBJ2-7; D possibly corresponds to TRBD2 (5 bases). The CDR3 consists of 15 residues. V was shortened by 5 bases and J by 0 bases, with 14 bases between the two germline ends. CDR1 is MDHEN, CDR2 SYDVKM, per germline. The CDR3: CASSPASPSSYEQYF. The CDR3 coding sequence is TGTGCCAGCAGTCCAGCTAGCCCTAGCTCCTACGAGCAGTACTTC.

The chain employs TRBV6-5 and TRBJ2-1, with 9 bases identical to TRBD2. The trim removed 6 bases at V and 8 bases at J, leaving 11 bases unmatched. The germline V gene encodes CDR1 MNHEY and CDR2 SVGAGI. CDR3 size: 15 residues. The CDR3 sequence: CASSPGLAKVYEQFF. In DNA, the CDR3 is TGTGCCAGCAGCCCAGGACTAGCGAAGGTCTATGAGCAGTTCTTC.

In its sample, this clone was seen once. The V call is TRBV7-9, the J call TRBJ1-3; TRBD1 matches at 10 bases. J was trimmed by 4 bases and V by 5 bases; bases with no gene match: 8. The CDR3 loop spans 16 amino acids. Germline assignment: CDR1 SEHNR and CDR2 FQNEAQ (reference sequence). The CDR3 nucleotides read TGTGCCAGCAGCCGGATGGGACAGGGGATCGGAAACACCATATATTTT. The encoded protein is CASSRMGQGIGNTIYF.

In its sample, this clone was seen once. This rearrangement joins TRBV2 to TRBJ1-2, with TRBD1 matching over 9 bases. From germline, CDR1 is SNHLY and CDR2 FYNNEI. This CDR3 is 18 amino acids long. V shed 5 bases, J shed 5 bases, and the junction held 18 bases outside the gene matches. The CDR3 loop is CASSLRDRAPLGAYGYTF. The CDR3 bases are TGTGCCAGCAGTCTCCGGGACAGGGCTCCTCTAGGGGCATATGGCTACACCTTC.

The rearrangement uses TRBV4-3 and TRBJ1-2; TRBD1 matches at 8 bases. Germline V CDR1 and CDR2: LGHNA, YSLEER. With V trimmed by 0 bases and J by 2 bases, 11 bases remained unmatched. The CDR3 loop spans 18 amino acids. Written as DNA, the CDR3 is TGCGCCAGCAGCCAAGATCTCGGACAGGGAGGGTTAAACTATGGCTACACCTTC. Translating it yields CASSQDLGQGGLNYGYTF.

J is TRBJ2-7 and V is TRBV27, with D unclear. Deletions cut 0 bases from V and 3 bases from J, with 9 bases between. From germline, CDR1 is MNHEY and CDR2 SMNVEV (reference sequence). The CDR3 runs 14 residues. CDR3 nucleotide sequence: TGTGCCAGCAGTTTATCGCACACCCTCTACGAGCAGTACTTC. Residues: CASSLSHTLYEQYF.

In its sample, this clone was seen a few times. The gene calls are TRBV7-2 and TRBJ1-5; no clear D. Trimming removed 7 bases from V and 5 bases from J, with 15 bases in between. This CDR3 is built from 14 residues. Germline CDR1 and CDR2: SGHTA and FQGNSA. This chain's CDR3 is CASKEGGLDQPQHF. The CDR3 DNA is TGTGCCAGCAAGGAAGGAGGGTTGGATCAGCCCCAGCATTTT.

The rearrangement links TRBV27 to TRBJ1-6; 7 bases match TRBD1. The germline CDR1 and CDR2 sequences are MNHEY and SMNVEV (reference sequence). Germline trimming cut 6 bases from V and 4 bases from J; bases unmatched to any gene: 12. This CDR3 comprises 17 residues. CDR3 coding DNA: TGTGCCAGCAGATCATGGACAGGCTCGATATATAATTCACCCCTCCACTTT. Translating it yields CASRSWTGSIYNSPLHF.